This T cell receptor beta chain was found in a study of T cell clusters in autoimmune cytopenias. TRB was amplified by touch-down multiplex PCR, primer pools A and B combined. TCRdb re-called the multiplex PCR reads and shows each CDR3 protein once, DNA omitted. This listing includes about 8,200 distinct CDR3 sequences. TRB amplification used 250 ng of peripheral blood genomic DNA. The source material was peripheral blood. The clonotype was recovered from a human donor with an autoimmune cytopenia or autoimmune hepatitis (not recorded which).

The CDR3 sequence is CASSTTGAQPQHF. V is TRBV6-5 and J is TRBJ1-5; absent DNA, TCRdb's TRBD1 call cannot be checked. This CDR3 is 13 amino acids long. CDR1 is MNHEY, CDR2 SVGAGI, per germline.